These T cell receptor beta chains were read from a single sample in a study of T cells in Graves' hyperthyroidism and ophthalmopathy. TCRdb passed the multiplex PCR reads through MiXCR, listing each CDR3 protein once. This table has a few hundred thousand distinct CDR3 sequences, more than 45% appearing once. Sequenced: peripheral blood or thyroid tissue (not recorded which). The receptors here all came from a woman in her late teens or twenties with Graves' hyperthyroidism. Each CDR3 is given without its conserved first and last residue.

J gene: TRBJ1-2
CDR3 length: 13
V gene: TRBV7-9
CDR3 protein: ASSFPGTAQYGYT

J gene: TRBJ1-1
CDR3 length: 11
V gene: TRBV10-2
CDR3 protein: ATCDGGNTEAF

J gene: TRBJ1-5
CDR3 length: 15
V gene: TRBV12-3/TRBV12-4
CDR3 protein: ASQEGQGTHSNQPQH

J gene: TRBJ1-1
CDR3 length: 13
V gene: TRBV10-3
CDR3 protein: AISDQTGQNTEAF

J gene: TRBJ2-2
CDR3 length: 15
V gene: TRBV28
CDR3 protein: ASSSGLAGENTGELF

J gene: TRBJ2-5
CDR3 length: 10
V gene: TRBV29-1
CDR3 protein: SSDSNQETQY

J gene: TRBJ2-2
CDR3 length: 15
V gene: TRBV7-9
CDR3 protein: ASSSPLAGEHTGELF

J gene: TRBJ1-5
CDR3 length: 13
V gene: TRBV2
CDR3 protein: ARGQSLWRDQPQH

J gene: TRBJ2-7
CDR3 length: 16
V gene: TRBV15
CDR3 protein: ATSRGTVGGYSSYEQY

J gene: TRBJ1-3
CDR3 length: 14
V gene: TRBV15
CDR3 protein: ATSSVDRDPGNTIY

J gene: TRBJ2-2
CDR3 length: 12
V gene: TRBV7-9
CDR3 protein: ASNPDRVTGELF

J gene: TRBJ1-4
CDR3 length: 14
V gene: TRBV5-5
CDR3 protein: ASSGRLGQPNEKLF

J gene: TRBJ1-1
CDR3 length: 11
V gene: TRBV19
CDR3 protein: ASKRQGNTEAF

J gene: TRBJ2-7
CDR3 length: 13
V gene: TRBV20-1
CDR3 protein: SAPMFGQAYGEQY

J gene: TRBJ1-3
CDR3 length: 11
V gene: TRBV20-1
CDR3 protein: SATKGSMNTIY

J gene: TRBJ1-2
CDR3 length: 12
V gene: TRBV14
CDR3 protein: ASSQTGKGYGYT

J gene: TRBJ2-7
CDR3 length: 11
V gene: TRBV20-1
CDR3 protein: SASAAGANEQY

J gene: TRBJ2-3
CDR3 length: 13
V gene: TRBV11-2
CDR3 protein: ASSFTFDDRDTQY

J gene: TRBJ1-1
CDR3 length: 11
V gene: TRBV29-1
CDR3 protein: SLTGQGNTEAF

J gene: TRBJ2-5
CDR3 length: 10
V gene: TRBV7-2
CDR3 protein: ASSPGGGTQY

J gene: TRBJ2-5
CDR3 length: 12
V gene: TRBV20-1
CDR3 protein: SATTSGRGQTQY

J gene: TRBJ2-7
CDR3 length: 11
V gene: TRBV2
CDR3 protein: ASSVWTGLEQY

J gene: TRBJ2-5
CDR3 length: 12
V gene: TRBV20-1
CDR3 protein: SAREASFTYGQY

J gene: TRBJ2-2
CDR3 length: 15
V gene: TRBV15
CDR3 protein: ATSRLRDGRDTGELF

J gene: TRBJ1-2
CDR3 length: 11
V gene: TRBV5-8
CDR3 protein: ASSLFQGHGYT

J gene: TRBJ2-1
CDR3 length: 11
V gene: TRBV2
CDR3 protein: ASTRGLNNEQF

J gene: TRBJ1-2
CDR3 length: 11
V gene: TRBV9
CDR3 protein: ASSPDRDYGYT

J gene: TRBJ1-4
CDR3 length: 11
V gene: TRBV14
CDR3 protein: ASSRTSGEKLF

J gene: TRBJ2-5
CDR3 length: 13
V gene: TRBV19
CDR3 protein: ASSSSGRPVETQY

J gene: TRBJ2-7
CDR3 length: 10
V gene: TRBV4-1
CDR3 protein: ASSQDSLEQY

J gene: TRBJ2-5
CDR3 length: 11
V gene: TRBV19
CDR3 protein: ASSIGDQETQY

J gene: TRBJ2-7
CDR3 length: 14
V gene: TRBV20-1
CDR3 protein: SAANPGTGHRYEQY

J gene: TRBJ2-7
CDR3 length: 12
V gene: TRBV6-2/TRBV6-3
CDR3 protein: ANRDDRAAYEQY

J gene: TRBJ1-4
CDR3 length: 7
V gene: TRBV20-1
CDR3 protein: SGIAGVW

J gene: TRBJ1-1
CDR3 length: 12
V gene: TRBV5-6
CDR3 protein: ASSWGGLNTEAF

J gene: TRBJ2-2
CDR3 length: 13
V gene: TRBV2
CDR3 protein: ASSESRGSTGELF

J gene: TRBJ1-2
CDR3 length: 10
V gene: TRBV3-1
CDR3 protein: ASSFSGDGYT

J gene: TRBJ2-3
CDR3 length: 12
V gene: TRBV7-3
CDR3 protein: ASSLTGPKDTQY

J gene: TRBJ1-2
CDR3 length: 11
V gene: TRBV27
CDR3 protein: ASSFPYRGGYT

J gene: TRBJ1-2
CDR3 length: 10
V gene: TRBV10-3
CDR3 protein: AISARDYGYT

J gene: TRBJ2-5
CDR3 length: 13
V gene: TRBV29-1
CDR3 protein: SVEGLAGGERGEY

J gene: TRBJ1-5
CDR3 length: 11
V gene: TRBV2
CDR3 protein: ASNRQGGQPQH

J gene: TRBJ1-1
CDR3 length: 12
V gene: TRBV7-9
CDR3 protein: ASSAQGESTEAF

J gene: TRBJ2-7
CDR3 length: 13
V gene: TRBV20-1
CDR3 protein: SAFRPGQGLYEQY

J gene: TRBJ1-2
CDR3 length: 11
V gene: TRBV14
CDR3 protein: ASSQGTTYGYT

J gene: TRBJ1-1
CDR3 length: 11
V gene: TRBV20-1
CDR3 protein: SANRDPNTEAF